This T cell receptor (beta chain) was obtained from a study of blood T cell repertoires in COVID-19. Study-level background: Sample material is recorded as cDNA or gDNA derived from T cells, B-cell-depleted T cells, or PBMCs.

Profiling relied on immunoSEQ multiplex PCR, and the TCRdb table lists in-frame clones only, not all of them. There are tens of thousands of clones in the sample; over 60% occur only once, and around 7% lies in the top ten. Per germline, CDR1 KGHSH and CDR2 LQKENI. This CDR3 contains 16 residues. V lost 2 bases to trimming and J lost 7 bases; unmatched junction nucleotides: 11. The rearrangement joins TRBV18 to TRBJ1-2, with 9 bases lining up with TRBD1. The specimen sequenced was peripheral blood. This TCR was sampled from a man aged 65-85 years with acute or convalescent COVID-19. CDR3 coding DNA: TGTGCCAGCTCACCATCGAAATCCGGGACAGGGATTGGCTACACCTTC. Amino acid sequence: CASSPSKSGTGIGYTF.